The 21 T cell receptor beta chains below were found in one sample sequenced in a study of cytomegalovirus exposure and HLA in healthy donors. Only in-frame clones appear in the TCRdb table, and some are missing; sequencing was by immunoSEQ multiplex PCR. The repertoire consists of some 150,000 clones, with 89% occurring once and the leading ten covering approximately 10%. The sample was PBMCs. Every receptor here comes from a woman in her late teens or twenties in good health and CMV-seropositive.

This clone has only a few counts. The chain combines TRBV25-1 with TRBJ1-6; 7 bases agree with TRBD1. Germline trimming cut 2 bases from V and 8 bases from J; bases unmatched to any gene: 3. Germline V gene data show CDR1 as MGHDK and CDR2 as SYGVNS. The CDR3 contains 14 residues. DNA of the CDR3: TGTGCCAGCAGTGAAACAGGGGTGTATTCACCCCTCCACTTT. This sequence encodes CASSETGVYSPLHF.

This sequence joins TRBV6-4 and TRBJ2-3; 8 nucleotides agree with TRBD2. V shed 6 bases and J 6 bases; nucleotides not matched to a gene: 8. The germline gives CDR1 MRHNA, CDR2 SNTAGT. The CDR3 extends over 14 amino acids. CDR3 sequence (DNA): TGTGCCAGCAGGAACGGGGGGGCGGCTGATACGCAGTATTTT. Protein product: CASRNGGAADTQYF.

This chain uses TRBV6-6 with TRBJ2-7; perhaps TRBD2 as D (6 bases). CDR3 size: 13 residues. The V gene's germline CDR1 is MNHNY and CDR2 SVGAGI (reference sequence). The V end was cut by 5 bases, the J end by 3 bases, with 11 bases between. CDR3 nucleotides: TGTGCCAGCAGTACGGGGGAAAGCTACGAGCAGTACTTC. Its protein product is CASSTGESYEQYF.

V usage is TRBV6-1 and J usage is TRBJ2-5; 8 nucleotides align to TRBD2. Germline lookup yields CDR1 MNHNS and CDR2 SASEGT. The V segment lost 1 base and the J segment 0 bases; nucleotides outside the gene matches: 4. This CDR3 region has 16 residues. The DNA for the CDR3 is TGTGCCAGCAGTGAAGTCCCGGGGGGGTACCAAGAGACCCAGTACTTC. It translates to CASSEVPGGYQETQYF.

The J gene is TRBJ2-3, the V gene TRBV7-6; possibly TRBD2 for D (6 bases). Germline CDR1 and CDR2: SGHVS and FNYEAQ. This CDR3 contains 14 residues. V was pared by 5 bases and J by 5 bases, with 14 bases between. CDR3 in amino acids: CASSPRAGRDTQYF. For the CDR3, the DNA is TGTGCCAGCAGCCCGAGGGCCGGGAGAGATACGCAGTATTTT.

This chain joins TRBV7-2 and TRBJ2-1, with D maybe TRBD2 (5 bases). The CDR3 spans 13 residues. Trimming removed 5 bases from V and 9 bases from J, with 14 bases in between. From germline, CDR1 is SGHTA and CDR2 FQGNSA. The CDR3 DNA is TGTGCCAGCAGCCCCAGTCCGGGGTTTGAGCAGTTCTTC. Translating it yields CASSPSPGFEQFF.

This rearrangement joins TRBV28 to TRBJ2-3; tentative D call: TRBD2 (6 bases). The CDR3 has 17 amino acids. CDR1 and CDR2 from the germline V gene are MDHEN and SYDVKM. Trimming pared 7 bases from V and 1 base from J, leaving 21 bases between. This CDR3 is CASITDPGLKGTDTQYF. DNA of the CDR3: TGTGCCAGCATCACGGATCCGGGACTCAAAGGCACAGATACGCAGTATTTT.

The chain is built from TRBV7-9 and TRBJ2-7; weak D call: TRBD1 (6 bases). The CDR3 runs 14 residues. Trimming left V 5 bases short and J 3 bases short, with 14 bases between. Per the germline V gene, CDR1 is SEHNR and CDR2 is FQNEAQ (reference sequence). The CDR3 reads CASSPGAPYYEQYF. As DNA, the CDR3 is TGTGCCAGCAGCCCAGGGGCACCCTACTACGAGCAGTACTTC. Full variable domain (remainder filled in from reference TRBV7-9 and TRBJ2-7): DTGVSQNPRHKITKRGQNVTFRCDPISEHNRLYWYRQTLGQGPEFLTYFQNEAQLEKSRLLSDRFSAERPKGSFSTLEIQRTEQGDSAMYLCASSPGAPYYEQYFGPGTRLTVT.

The CDR3 region is CASSPLSGGTEAFF. The CDR3, as DNA: TGTGCCAGCTCACCACTCTCAGGGGGCACTGAAGCTTTCTTT. The chain carries TRBV18 and TRBJ1-1; 7 bases agree with TRBD1. V dropped 1 base and J dropped 4; count of bases not matched to a gene: 3. The CDR3 runs 14 residues. CDR1 is KGHSH, CDR2 LQKENI, per germline.

The CDR3 bases are TGCGCCAGCAGCTTGGTGGGGGCAAGAAGCACCGGGGAGCTGTTTTTT. It encodes CASSLVGARSTGELFF. The chain recombines TRBV5-1 with TRBJ2-2, with D possibly TRBD1 on 6 matching bases. Between the trimmed V and J ends, which lost 0 bases and 4 bases, there was a span of 13 bases. Germline V lookup: CDR1 SGHRS, CDR2 YFSETQ. The CDR3 covers 16 residues.

The CDR3 loop is CASSASGQQPQHF. For the CDR3, the DNA is TGTGCCAGCAGTGCCTCGGGTCAACAGCCCCAGCATTTT. The chain joins TRBV2 to TRBJ1-5; D gene unclear. From germline, CDR1 is SNHLY and CDR2 FYNNEI. The CDR3 consists of 13 residues. The V end lost 4 bases, the J end lost 7 bases, and 11 bases lay between the germline ends. The full variable domain, in which reference TRBV2 and TRBJ1-5 provide the parts outside the CDR3, is EPEVTQTPSHQVTQMGQEVILRCVPISNHLYFYWYRQILGQKVEFLVSFYNNEISEKSEIFDDQFSVERPDGSNFTLKIRSTKLEDSAMYFCASSASGQQPQHFGDGTRLSIL.

V gene TRBV7-8 combines with J gene TRBJ1-5, with 8 bases that match TRBD1. CDR1 SGHVS and CDR2 FQNEAQ come from the germline V gene. The CDR3 has 15 residues. V lost 1 base, J lost 2 bases, and 1 base stayed unmatched. CDR3 sequence (DNA): TGTGCCAGCAGCTTAGTGACAGGGGGCAATCAGCCCCAGCATTTT. Its protein product is CASSLVTGGNQPQHF.

The chain is built from TRBV7-6 and TRBJ1-1, with 8 nucleotides matching TRBD1. With V trimmed by 5 bases and J by 4 bases, 3 bases remained unmatched. The germline gives CDR1 SGHVS, CDR2 FNYEAQ. The CDR3 runs 13 residues. DNA of the CDR3: TGTGCCAGCAGCAACAGGGGGGGCACTGAAGCTTTCTTT. Its protein product is CASSNRGGTEAFF.

The chain combines TRBV7-3 with TRBJ2-1; D unresolved. Looked up from germline, CDR1 is SGHTA and CDR2 is FQGTGA. Trimming took off 1 base at V and 3 bases at J, with 4 bases between the two ends. The CDR3 runs to 13 residues. The DNA for the CDR3 is TGTGCCAGCAGCTTAAACAGCTACAATGAGCAGTTCTTC. Translated, it gives CASSLNSYNEQFF.

This clone was observed once. The chain's CDR3 is CASRSDRRSNQPQHF. In DNA, the CDR3 is TGTGCCAGCAGAAGCGACAGGAGGAGCAATCAGCCCCAGCATTTT. This sequence joins TRBV6-5 and TRBJ1-5; TRBD1 might be the D (6 bases). Per the germline V gene, CDR1 is MNHEY and CDR2 is SVGAGI. The CDR3 sequence is 15 residues long. V gave up 6 bases and J gave up 1 base, with 13 bases separating them.

V and J are TRBV9 and TRBJ2-3; D unclear. The CDR3 has 14 residues. Trimming stripped 0 bases from V and 2 bases from J, with 7 bases between. Germline V gene sequence: CDR1 SGDLS, CDR2 YYNGEE. CDR3 nucleotide sequence: TGTGCCAGCAGCGTAGGCGTCAACACAGATACGCAGTATTTT. Translation gives CASSVGVNTDTQYF.

The gene calls are TRBV5-6 and TRBJ2-3; 8 nucleotides line up with TRBD1. Losses at the gene ends were 3 bases for V and 0 bases for J; bases not matched to a gene: 3. Germline loops: CDR1 SGHDT, CDR2 YYEEEE. The CDR3 sequence is 15 residues long. CDR3 residues: CASSYRQGSTDTQYF. In DNA, the CDR3 is TGTGCCAGCAGCTATCGACAGGGGAGCACAGATACGCAGTATTTT.

The rearrangement joins TRBV6-1 to TRBJ1-2; 7 bases agree with TRBD1. The length of the CDR3 is 14 residues. Germline CDR1 and CDR2: MNHNS and SASEGT. J gave up 2 bases and V 7 bases, and 7 bases lay outside the gene matches. Written as DNA, the CDR3 is TGTGCCAGCACCCCCGGGACAGCCAACTATGGCTACACCTTC. This encodes CASTPGTANYGYTF.

V is TRBV27 and J is TRBJ1-1; D might be TRBD1 (6 bases). The CDR3 runs 15 residues. From germline, CDR1 is MNHEY and CDR2 SMNVEV (reference sequence). With 6 bases removed from V and 2 bases from J, the gap between germline ends came to 16 bases. In DNA form, the CDR3 reads TGTGCCAGCAGACCCCTGACAGGATTTAACACTGAAGCTTTCTTT. Its translation: CASRPLTGFNTEAFF.

The rearrangement joins TRBV10-3 to TRBJ1-2; tentative D call: TRBD1 (6 bases). Looked up from germline, CDR1 is ENHRY and CDR2 is SYGVKD. V shed 8 bases and J shed 5 bases, with 18 bases lying between them. The CDR3 runs 14 residues. CDR3: CAIWGGTGRYGYTF. The CDR3 nucleotides read TGTGCCATCTGGGGCGGAACAGGGCGATATGGCTACACCTTC.

The chain combines TRBV25-1 with TRBJ2-7; 10 bases map to TRBD1. V gave up 3 bases and J gave up 5 bases; unmatched junction bases: 10. The CDR3 has 16 residues. Germline V gene sequence: CDR1 MGHDK, CDR2 SYGVNS. CDR3 loop: CASSDLTGQGNDEQYF. The CDR3 bases are TGTGCCAGCAGTGACCTCACGGGACAGGGGAACGACGAGCAGTACTTC.